This TCR beta chain emerged from a study of T cell responses to AZD1222 COVID-19 vaccine (dated by TCRdb to about 2021). Describing the broader study: TCR sequencing was performed for 233 trial participants, of whom about 200 were given two doses of AZD1222 and around 26 were given two doses of MenACWY control vaccine. Trial participants were enrolled by age into subgroups of 18-55, 56-69 and 70-plus years, and around 150, 29 and 61 TCR-sequenced participants, respectively, were included in these subgroups.

What the study reported, not specific to this receptor: Participants were mostly white British and included more females than males, and it was suggested by the authors that clonal diversity may have been underestimated. Because no samples from the day 14 peak response were available, repertoires could be characterized only after the peak T cell response. In the small 56-69-year group, the increase in depth fell short of significance, most likely because of low power. Conclusions about previously exposed vaccinees were limited because only a handful of AZD1222 recipients were SARS-CoV-2 seropositive at baseline. A significant rise in spike-specific TCR breadth and depth was observed after two AZD1222 doses relative to day 0 and relative to MenACWY recipients. Reportedly, close to half of the unique spike-specific TCRs recognized epitopes lying outside the regions that are mutated in the B.1.351 and B.1.1.7 variants. CD4 TCRs associated with the vaccine covered the entire spike protein, and the dominant responses were in regions 160-218 and 743-854.

The CDR3 regions of human TCRbeta chains were analyzed by immunosequencing. As for the original processing: Repertoire TCRs were matched against a reference library of SARS-CoV-2-specific TCRs generated with the MIRA antigen-specificity platform. Breadth meant the fraction of unique TCRs that were SARS-CoV-2-associated, whereas depth meant the fraction of total T cells that were SARS-CoV-2-associated. Using the MIRA data, each spike-specific TCR was assigned both to the spike region to which the TCR was reactive and to a CD4 or CD8 class. Log10-transformed breadth and depth values were compared by one-way ANOVA with Sidak's multiple comparisons tests. The immuneACCESS repertoire file appears here via TCRdb, limited to in-frame rearrangements. These files lack a portion of the clones; in checked studies, under half of the deficit traces to unresolved V genes, and the cause of the others is not known. That table furnishes V, J and clone size, whereas the DNA furnished D and trimming. Across this sample there are about 120,000 clones, with around 89% seen only once. In total, the top ten clones hold 7.1% of the sample.

Taken with the paper, the label for time point translates to: about 28 days (+/-7) after the second vaccine dose. AZD1222 recipients given second doses at about 4 weeks or at about 12 weeks were pooled, since spike-specific TCR depth and breadth were not found to differ between the two schedules. The vaccinee samples were drawn from two UK trials, COV001 and COV002, one of which was a single-blind randomized controlled phase 2/3 trial testing AZD1222 (ChAdOx1 nCoV-19) in healthy adults. For TCRbeta chain sequencing, PBMC samples were collected from trial participants at day 0 and at day 28 after the second dose. Of note for this clone: Its antigen is currently not known. No base qualities exist here, and no much larger clone lies one base off it.

This clonotype originated in an adult who received the AZD1222 COVID-19 vaccine. The specimen comprised peripheral blood, sampled 28 days after the second AZD1222 dose.

The nucleotide sequence is TGTGCCAGCAGCTCCTGGGTGCGGGGATGGGAGAACACTGAAGCTTTCTTT. It translates as CASSSWVRGWENTEAFF. The chain employs TRBV7-2 and TRBJ1-1, with no confidently assigned D gene. The CDR1 and CDR2 encoded by the germline V gene are SGHTA and FQGNSA. The CDR3 covers 17 residues, taking in both the cysteine and the phenylalanine. The DNA shown is the 51-base CDR3, in frame from base 1. The junction carries 19 bases between V and J, which are trimmed by 4 bases and 1 base respectively.